Listed here are 6 T cell receptor beta chains from one sample, sequenced in a study of T cells in Graves' hyperthyroidism and ophthalmopathy. Researchers took RNA transcripts and amplified the TCR beta CDR3 regions from them. The TCR CDR3 first-round RT-PCR relied on the HTBI primer set. Via MiXCR, TCRdb re-called the multiplex PCR reads, giving one row per CDR3 protein. Of under 700,000 distinct CDR3 sequences in the sample, approximately 15% are singletons; the top ten hold approximately 20%. Source material: blood. These receptors came from a woman under 30 with Graves' hyperthyroidism.

There are a few counts of this clonotype. V and J are TRBV19 and TRBJ2-5, with D possibly TRBD1 on 5 matching bases. The V gene's germline CDR1 is LNHDA and CDR2 SQIVND (reference sequence). V was trimmed by 1 base and J by 4 bases, leaving 13 bases between them. The CDR3 is made up of 15 amino acids. CDR3 sequence: CASSIGWQGLETQYF. DNA for the CDR3: TGTGCCAGTAGTATAGGGTGGCAGGGCCTAGAGACCCAGTACTTC.

The V gene is TRBV19, the J gene TRBJ2-1; 8 positions agree with TRBD2. The CDR3 sequence is 17 residues long. The V gene end was trimmed by 5 bases and the J gene end by 5 bases; junction bases not matched to a gene: 14. The germline V gene has CDR1 LNHDA and CDR2 SQIVND (reference sequence). This chain's CDR3 is CASSVQSGGPSNNEQFF. DNA of the CDR3: TGTGCCAGTAGTGTTCAGTCGGGGGGGCCTTCGAACAATGAGCAGTTCTTC.

The chain recombines TRBV7-9 with TRBJ2-5, with 9 nucleotides matching TRBD1. There are 15 residues in the CDR3. V lost 5 bases, J lost 7 bases, and 11 bases stayed unmatched. Germline-derived CDR1 and CDR2 are SEHNR and FQNEAQ (reference sequence). The CDR3 protein is CASSPQGAKRVTQYF. CDR3 nucleotides: TGTGCCAGCAGCCCACAGGGGGCGAAGAGAGTGACCCAGTACTTC. The complete variable domain, with remaining parts taken from reference TRBV7-9 and TRBJ2-5, reads DTGVSQNPRHKITKRGQNVTFRCDPISEHNRLYWYRQTLGQGPEFLTYFQNEAQLEKSRLLSDRFSAERPKGSFSTLEIQRTEQGDSAMYLCASSPQGAKRVTQYFGPGTRLLVL.

This clonotype was found a few times. The gene calls are TRBV30 and TRBJ1-5, with TRBD1 matching over 7 bases. The germline CDR1 and CDR2 sequences are GTSNPN and SVGIG (reference sequence). With V trimmed by 3 bases and J by 3 bases, 8 bases remained unmatched. The CDR3 contains 15 residues. The CDR3 nucleotides read TGTGCCTGGAGCGCGGGACAGTACCCCAATCAGCCCCAGCATTTT. Its translation is CAWSAGQYPNQPQHF.

V and J are TRBV6-1 and TRBJ1-6; 8 nucleotides align to TRBD1. Trimming took 5 bases from V and 3 from J; bases not matched to a gene: 6. This CDR3 is 16 amino acids long. Germline assignment: CDR1 MNHNS and CDR2 SASEGT. The chain's CDR3 is CASSHLDRVYNSPLHF. The CDR3, as DNA: TGTGCCAGCAGTCACCTGGACAGGGTCTATAATTCACCCCTCCACTTT.

This clonotype was seen ten or more times. The V and J genes are TRBV12-3 or TRBV12-4 and TRBJ2-5, with D perhaps matching TRBD1 (7 bases). The CDR3 length is 14 residues. Trimming cost V 2 bases and J 5 bases, with 12 bases left between them. CDR3 region: CASSLSGGRETQYF. The CDR3 DNA is TGTGCCAGCAGTTTATCAGGGGGGCGGGAGACCCAGTACTTC.